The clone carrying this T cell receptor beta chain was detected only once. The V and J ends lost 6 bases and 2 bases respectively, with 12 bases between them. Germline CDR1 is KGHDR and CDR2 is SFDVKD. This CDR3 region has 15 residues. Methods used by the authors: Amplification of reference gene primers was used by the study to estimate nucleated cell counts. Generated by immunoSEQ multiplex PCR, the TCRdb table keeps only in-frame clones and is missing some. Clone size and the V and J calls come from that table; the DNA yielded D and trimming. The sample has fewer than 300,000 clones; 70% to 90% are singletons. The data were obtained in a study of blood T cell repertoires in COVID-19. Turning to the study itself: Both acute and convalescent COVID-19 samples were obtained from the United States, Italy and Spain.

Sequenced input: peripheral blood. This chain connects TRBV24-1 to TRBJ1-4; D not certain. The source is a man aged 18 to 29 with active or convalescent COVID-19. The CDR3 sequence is CATSLPPQTNEKLFF. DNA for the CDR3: TGTGCCACCAGTTTACCCCCTCAGACTAATGAAAAACTGTTTTTT.